This entry lists 18 T cell receptor beta chains sequenced from one sample in a study of T cells in Graves' hyperthyroidism and ophthalmopathy. TCR beta CDR3 region amplification was performed from RNA transcripts. An initial round of RT-PCR targeting the TCR CDR3 relied on the HTBI primer set. TCRdb called the multiplex PCR reads again in MiXCR, with one record for every CDR3 protein. The profile covers some 550,000 distinct CDR3 sequences, with approximately 16% appearing a single time and 3% to 4% taken by the ten largest. The material sequenced was blood. Receptors originate from a woman between 40 and 55 years old with Graves' ophthalmopathy.

This clonotype has ten or more counts. The V gene is TRBV5-1, the J gene TRBJ1-1, with a weak D call TRBD1 (5 bases). Germline V gene lookup returns CDR1 SGHRS and CDR2 YFSETQ. CDR3 length equals 17 residues. The V end lost 4 bases, the J end lost 1 base, and 20 bases lay between the germline ends. The CDR3 sequence is CASSPREPLRGNTEAFF. The CDR3 bases are TGCGCCAGCAGCCCCAGGGAGCCATTAAGGGGGAACACTGAAGCTTTCTTT.

CDR3 amino acids: CSATGEGYTF. For the CDR3, the DNA is TGCAGTGCTACAGGGGAAGGCTACACCTTC. The rearrangement links TRBV20-1 to TRBJ1-2, with a weak D call TRBD1 (6 bases). The germline V and J ends were trimmed by 4 bases and 8 bases, with 8 bases remaining between them. CDR1 is DFQATT and CDR2 is SNEGSKA in the germline V gene (reference sequence). This CDR3 is built from 10 residues.

As to this clonotype: Possible read error: a much larger clone is one base away. This sequence joins TRBV6-1 and TRBJ2-2; perhaps TRBD2 as D (5 bases). Germline V lookup: CDR1 MNHNS, CDR2 SASEGT. The CDR3 consists of 14 residues. The CDR3 DNA is TGTGCCAGCACAGATAGTGGGGAGCTCGGGGAGCCGTTTTTT. It codes for CASTDSGELGEPFF.

This clonotype has a handful of counts. This chain joins TRBV20-1 and TRBJ2-5, with 7 bases lining up with TRBD1. The CDR3 extends over 13 amino acids. V dropped 3 bases and J dropped 3; count of bases not matched to a gene: 4. Germline CDR1 reads DFQATT; CDR2 reads SNEGSKA (reference sequence). The CDR3 DNA reads TGCAGTGCTAGGGTTACAGGGGAAGAGACCCAGTACTTC. Encoded protein: CSARVTGEETQYF.

This clonotype has ten or more counts. The V call is TRBV6-1, the J call TRBJ2-2; 12 bases align to TRBD1. Germline loops: CDR1 MNHNS, CDR2 SASEGT. The CDR3 contains 15 residues. The V gene end was trimmed by 6 bases and the J gene end by 7 bases; junction bases not matched to a gene: 6. CDR3 bases: TGTGCCAGCAGAGAGGGACAGGGGGCGATCGGGGAGCTGTTTTTT. Translating it yields CASREGQGAIGELFF.

This clonotype was seen many times. This chain links TRBV29-1 with TRBJ2-1, with 12 positions matching TRBD2. The CDR3 is made up of 13 amino acids. Germline trimming cut 8 bases from V and 9 bases from J; bases unmatched to any gene: 8. CDR1 and CDR2 from the germline V gene are SQVTM and ANQGSEA. The CDR3 is CSSSTSGSGEQFF. CDR3 DNA sequence: TGCAGCTCTTCGACTAGCGGGAGCGGTGAGCAGTTCTTC.

This clonotype was found many times. This sequence joins TRBV4-1 and TRBJ2-3; D ambiguous. The CDR3 runs 16 residues. V lost 1 base and J 2 bases, leaving 13 bases between the germline ends. Per the germline V gene, CDR1 is MGHRA and CDR2 is YSYEKL. The CDR3 sequence is CASSQGWPGYTDTQYF. In DNA form, the CDR3 reads TGCGCCAGCAGCCAAGGATGGCCAGGCTACACAGATACGCAGTATTTT.

This clonotype has just a few counts. V is TRBV27 and J is TRBJ1-1, with D perhaps matching TRBD1 (5 bases). The V and J ends lost 3 bases and 3 bases respectively, with 8 bases between them. Looked up from germline, CDR1 is MNHEY and CDR2 is SMNVEV (reference sequence). This CDR3 has 13 residues. The CDR3 sequence is CASSFRAHTEAFF. DNA for the CDR3: TGTGCCAGCAGTTTCAGGGCCCACACTGAAGCTTTCTTT.

At least ten counts were recorded for this clonotype. The chain carries TRBV11-1 and TRBJ2-5, with 9 bases aligning to TRBD1. V shed 5 bases and J 2 bases; nucleotides not matched to a gene: 6. Looked up from germline, CDR1 is SGHAT and CDR2 is FQDESV (reference sequence). The CDR3 has 15 residues. CDR3 nucleotide sequence: TGTGCCAGCAGCAACAGGGGGCGGTGGCAAGAGACCCAGTACTTC. It encodes CASSNRGRWQETQYF.

This clonotype turned up a few times. For the CDR3, the DNA is TGCGCCAGCAGCCAAGATGCGGGAACCACTAATGAAAAACTGTTTTTT. As protein: CASSQDAGTTNEKLFF. The rearrangement links TRBV4-1 to TRBJ1-4; no reliable D call. The CDR3 extends over 16 amino acids. CDR1 is MGHRA, CDR2 YSYEKL, per germline. Deletions cut 0 bases from V and 2 bases from J, with 10 bases between.

The gene calls are TRBV19 and TRBJ2-3; TRBD2 matches at 8 bases. The CDR3 extends over 17 amino acids. The germline V gene encodes CDR1 LNHDA and CDR2 SQIVND (reference sequence). The trim removed 6 bases at V and 4 bases at J, leaving 15 bases unmatched. The CDR3 nucleotides read TGTGCCAGTAGGGGCGTCACCGGGGGGGCCTCGGCAGATACGCAGTATTTT. This codes for CASRGVTGGASADTQYF.

The sample holds many counts of this clonotype. This CDR3 reads CASSLLGPTDTQYF. The CDR3 nucleotides read TGTGCCAGCAGCTTACTAGGACCCACAGATACGCAGTATTTT. The chain carries TRBV11-1 and TRBJ2-3; D is unclear. Germline CDR1 SGHAT, CDR2 FQDESV (reference sequence). The CDR3 runs 14 residues. Trimming removed 2 bases from V and 2 bases from J, with 8 bases in between.

There are many counts of this clonotype. The chain employs TRBV18 and TRBJ2-3, with D perhaps TRBD1 (5 bases). The CDR3 extends over 14 amino acids. Looked up from germline, CDR1 is KGHSH and CDR2 is LQKENI. Trimming removed 6 bases from V and 4 bases from J, with 14 bases in between. The CDR3 DNA is TGTGCCAGCTCGCCAAGGACACTGGCAGATACGCAGTATTTT. This codes for CASSPRTLADTQYF.

In its sample, this clonotype was seen a few times. This chain uses TRBV28 with TRBJ2-5; D ambiguous. Germline CDR1 is MDHEN and CDR2 is SYDVKM. The CDR3 sequence is 14 residues long. V dropped 2 bases and J dropped 1 base, with 8 bases sitting between them. Here the CDR3 DNA reads TGTGCCAGCAGTTTACCAGGCCCCCAAGAGACCCAGTACTTC. Amino acids: CASSLPGPQETQYF.

The chain recombines TRBV12-5 with TRBJ1-2; the D is unclear. This CDR3 has 16 residues. Trimming left V 0 bases short and J 5 bases short, with 16 bases between. Germline V gene sequence: CDR1 LGHNT, CDR2 FRNRAP. CDR3 loop: CASGLVLERQTYGYTF. The CDR3 nucleotides are TGTGCTAGTGGTTTGGTATTAGAACGGCAGACTTATGGCTACACCTTC.

In this sample, this clonotype turned up many times. V usage is TRBV29-1 and J usage is TRBJ2-3, with D possibly TRBD2 on 7 matching bases. The CDR3 length is 13 residues. V lost 3 bases to trimming and J lost 4 bases, with 11 bases between them. The germline V gene has CDR1 SQVTM and CDR2 ANQGSEA. This CDR3 reads CSVEGGHADTQYF. For the CDR3, the DNA is TGCAGCGTTGAGGGGGGGCATGCAGATACGCAGTATTTT.

This clonotype was seen a few times. The gene calls are TRBV15 and TRBJ2-7, with a tentative D call TRBD1 (6 bases). Germline values: CDR1 LNHNV, CDR2 YYDKDF (reference sequence). With 6 bases removed from V and 6 bases from J, the gap between germline ends came to 21 bases. The CDR3 is 15 residues long. The CDR3 sequence is CATRGDAAGVGEQYF. The CDR3 DNA is TGTGCCACCAGAGGAGATGCGGCAGGGGTAGGCGAGCAGTACTTC. The whole variable domain, remainder taken from reference TRBV15 and TRBJ2-7, is DAMVIQNPRYQVTQFGKPVTLSCSQTLNHNVMYWYQQKSSQAPKLLFHYYDKDFNNEADTPDNFQSRRPNTSFCFLDIRSPGLGDTAMYLCATRGDAAGVGEQYFGPGTRLTVT.

This clonotype was counted between two and nine times. CDR3 in DNA: TGTGCCAGCAGCTTAGGGGACAGGCAATCCAATGAGCAGTTCTTC. It specifies CASSLGDRQSNEQFF. The J gene is TRBJ2-1, the V gene TRBV11-2; TRBD1 matches at 8 bases. V was clipped by 1 base and J by 6 bases; unmatched bases: 5. The germline V gene encodes CDR1 SGHAT and CDR2 FQNNGV. This CDR3 contains 15 residues.